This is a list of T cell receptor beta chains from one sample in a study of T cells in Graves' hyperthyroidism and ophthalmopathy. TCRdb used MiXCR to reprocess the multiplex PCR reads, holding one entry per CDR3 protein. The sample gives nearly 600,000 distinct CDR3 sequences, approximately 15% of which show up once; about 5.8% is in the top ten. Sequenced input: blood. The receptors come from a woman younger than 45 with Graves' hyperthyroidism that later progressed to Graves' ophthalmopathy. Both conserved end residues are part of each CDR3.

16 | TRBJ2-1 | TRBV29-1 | CSVEGWTGGSYNEQFF
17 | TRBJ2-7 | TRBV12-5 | CASAEALTSGDAYEQYF
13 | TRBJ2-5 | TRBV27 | CASSFNQGVTQYF
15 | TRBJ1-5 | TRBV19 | CATKVYREDSQPQHF
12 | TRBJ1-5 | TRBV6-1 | CASKDGNQPQHF
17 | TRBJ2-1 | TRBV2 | CASSEKLAGGSYNEQFF
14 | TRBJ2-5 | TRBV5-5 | CASSYWTDPGTQYF
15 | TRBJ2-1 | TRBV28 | CASSLGTGAGNEQFF
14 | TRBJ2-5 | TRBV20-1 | CSAGDLAGQETQYF
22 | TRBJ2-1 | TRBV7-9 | CASSPIPRPSSGRKTMLDEQFF
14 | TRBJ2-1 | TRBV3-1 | CASSQAGTYNEQFF
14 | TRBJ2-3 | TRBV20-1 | CSAIRGEGTDTQYF
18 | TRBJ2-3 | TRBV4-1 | CASSQASGLADSTDTQYF
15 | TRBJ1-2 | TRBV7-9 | CASSSTMTGNYGYTF
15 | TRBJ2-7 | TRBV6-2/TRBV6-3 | CASSYFGTGDYEQYF
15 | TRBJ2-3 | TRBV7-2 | CASSLALSVADTQYF
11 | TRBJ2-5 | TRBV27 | CASMGRGAQYF
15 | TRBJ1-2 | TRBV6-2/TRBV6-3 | CASSYSVTEVYGYTF
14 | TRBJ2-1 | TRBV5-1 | CASSPRGPVDEQFF
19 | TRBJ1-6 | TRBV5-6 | CASSLVVDPLSSYNSPLHF
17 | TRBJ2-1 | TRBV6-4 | CASSDSRLAGEISEQFF
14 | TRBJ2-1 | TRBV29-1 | CSVVLAGGKNEQFF
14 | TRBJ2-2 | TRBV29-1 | CSGGPVSNTGELFF
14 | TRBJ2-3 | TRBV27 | CASSPGTDSDTQYF
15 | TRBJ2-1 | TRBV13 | CASSPGLAGTNEQFF
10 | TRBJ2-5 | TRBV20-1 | CSASGETQYF
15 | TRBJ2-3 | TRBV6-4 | CASSAKTSGESTQYF
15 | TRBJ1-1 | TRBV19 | CASSVNERGNTEAFF
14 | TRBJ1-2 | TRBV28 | CASSWTLLGYGYTF
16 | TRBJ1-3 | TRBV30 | CACPRTGSLSGNTIYF
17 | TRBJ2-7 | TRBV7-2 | CASSLHSASGSSYEQYF
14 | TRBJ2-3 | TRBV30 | CAWNPSGPTDTQYF
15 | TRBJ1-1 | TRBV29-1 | CSVEDRALMNTEAFF
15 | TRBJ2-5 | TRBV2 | CASSETLGQGQTQYF
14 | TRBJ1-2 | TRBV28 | CASYLQTGGRGYTF
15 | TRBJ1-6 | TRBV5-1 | CASSYRDRDNSALHF
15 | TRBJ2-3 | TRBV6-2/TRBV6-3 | CASRHGLAGSDTRYF
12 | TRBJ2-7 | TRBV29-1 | CSARNRSYEQYF